This TCR beta chain was recovered during a study of T cell responses to AZD1222 COVID-19 vaccine. On the study more broadly: Pooled together were second doses at about 4 or about 12 weeks.

Looked up from germline, CDR1 is MDHEN and CDR2 is SYDVKM. V gave up 6 bases and J gave up 0 bases, with 15 bases separating them. The CDR3 spans 15 residues. The repertoire was sequenced with immunoSEQ multiplex PCR; TCRdb's copy has only in-frame clones and lacks some. The sample consists of roughly 150,000 clones, 70% to 90% of them appearing once. Of note for this clone: Its antigen remains unknown.

General study findings and limits: Regions 160-218 and 743-854 dominated among vaccine-associated CD4 TCRs spanning spike. Clonal diversity was possibly underestimated, and white British individuals and females predominated among donors.

This chain connects TRBV28 to TRBJ2-7; D is ambiguous. The material was peripheral blood, obtained on day 0 of AZD1222 vaccination. The clonotype originates from an adult in good health. The CDR3 DNA sequence: TGTGCCAGCAGCTCCCCCGGTAAGCCCTCCTACGAGCAGTACTTC. This translates into CASSSPGKPSYEQYF.